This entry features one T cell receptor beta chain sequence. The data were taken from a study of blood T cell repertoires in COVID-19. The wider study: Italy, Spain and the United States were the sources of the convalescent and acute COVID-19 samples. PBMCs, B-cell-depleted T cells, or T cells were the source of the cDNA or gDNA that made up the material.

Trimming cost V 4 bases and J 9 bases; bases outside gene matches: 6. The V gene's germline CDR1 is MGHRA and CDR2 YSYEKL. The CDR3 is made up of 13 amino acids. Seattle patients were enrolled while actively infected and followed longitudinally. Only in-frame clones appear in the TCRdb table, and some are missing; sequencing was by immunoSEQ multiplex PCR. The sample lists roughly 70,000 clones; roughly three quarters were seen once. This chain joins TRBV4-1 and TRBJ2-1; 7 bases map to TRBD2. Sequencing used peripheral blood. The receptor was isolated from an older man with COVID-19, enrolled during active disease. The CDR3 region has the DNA TGCGCCAGCAGCCGGGAGGGACCCACTGAGCAGTTCTTC. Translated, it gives CASSREGPTEQFF.